This is a list of T cell receptor beta chains from one sample in a study of cytomegalovirus exposure and HLA in healthy donors. Libraries were prepared by immunoSEQ multiplex PCR; TCRdb keeps only in-frame clonotypes and omits some of them. The sample has roughly 170,000 clones; roughly 86% are singletons. Sequencing input: PBMCs. Every receptor here comes from a girl aged 5 to 17 in good health and CMV-seropositive. The CDR3 runs from the conserved cysteine through the conserved F or W. Each record gives: clone size, J gene, D gene, V gene, CDR3 protein, CDR3 DNA. A D gene is named only where the DNA matches it firmly. Clone size, where shown, is once, few, many, or a class for clones that have expanded.

size: once; J: TRBJ2-7; D: NA; V: TRBV4-2; CDR3: CASSPLWGGQPISSYEQYF; DNA: TGTGCCAGCAGCCCCCTGTGGGGGGGGCAACCCATCAGCTCCTACGAGCAGTACTTC
size: NA; J: TRBJ1-6; D: NA; V: TRBV7-6; CDR3: CASSLGRREYNSPLHF; DNA: TGTGCCAGCAGCTTAGGTCGGCGGGAATATAATTCACCCCTCCACTTT
size: NA; J: TRBJ2-2; D: TRBD1; V: TRBV18; CDR3: CASSATGANTGELFF; DNA: TGTGCCAGCTCAGCGACAGGGGCGAACACCGGGGAGCTGTTTTTT
size: NA; J: TRBJ2-3; D: NA; V: TRBV10-3; CDR3: CAISERGGPPDTQYF; DNA: TGTGCCATCAGTGAGAGGGGGGGGCCCCCAGATACGCAGTATTTT
size: NA; J: TRBJ2-1; D: NA; V: TRBV15; CDR3: CATSGRPRGEQFF; DNA: TGTGCCACCAGCGGCCGACCTCGCGGTGAGCAGTTCTTC
size: NA; J: TRBJ1-2; D: TRBD1; V: TRBV11-1; CDR3: CASSPSGQKNYGYTF; DNA: TGTGCCAGCAGCCCTTCGGGACAGAAGAACTATGGCTACACCTTC
size: NA; J: TRBJ2-7; D: NA; V: TRBV27; CDR3: CASSLYGTGESYEQYF; DNA: TGTGCCAGCAGTTTGTATGGGACGGGAGAGTCCTACGAGCAGTACTTC
size: NA; J: TRBJ2-1; D: TRBD2; V: TRBV5-4; CDR3: CASRSRGGSYNEQFF; DNA: TGTGCCAGCAGGTCACGGGGGGGGTCCTACAATGAGCAGTTCTTC
size: NA; J: TRBJ2-7; D: NA; V: TRBV18; CDR3: CASSPLIGGEKYEQYF; DNA: TGTGCCAGCTCACCACTGATCGGGGGAGAGAAGTACGAGCAGTACTTC
size: NA; J: TRBJ2-4; D: NA; V: TRBV27; CDR3: CASSFLGGIQYF; DNA: TGTGCCAGCAGTTTCCTCGGGGGAATTCAGTACTTC
size: NA; J: TRBJ2-7; D: NA; V: TRBV28; CDR3: CASSMGARSGEQYF; DNA: TGTGCCAGCAGTATGGGGGCAAGGAGTGGCGAGCAGTACTTC
size: NA; J: TRBJ2-3; D: TRBD2; V: TRBV6-5; CDR3: CASRVGGTSTDTQYF; DNA: TGTGCCAGCAGAGTCGGGGGGACTAGCACAGATACGCAGTATTTT
size: NA; J: TRBJ2-1; D: NA; V: TRBV27; CDR3: CASSLQIYNEQFF; DNA: TGTGCCAGCAGTTTGCAGATATACAATGAGCAGTTCTTC
size: few; J: TRBJ2-7; D: TRBD1; V: TRBV18; CDR3: CASSPPGQGMKSYEQYF; DNA: TGTGCCAGCTCACCCCCGGGACAGGGGATGAAATCCTACGAGCAGTACTTC
size: NA; J: TRBJ1-1; D: NA; V: TRBV6-5; CDR3: CASSYDTVDTEAFF; DNA: TGTGCCAGCAGTTACGATACAGTGGACACTGAAGCTTTCTTT
size: NA; J: TRBJ1-6; D: NA; V: TRBV9; CDR3: CASSPAGPGGSPLHF; DNA: TGTGCCAGCAGCCCAGCAGGCCCGGGAGGTTCACCCCTCCACTTT
size: NA; J: TRBJ1-2; D: NA; V: TRBV9; CDR3: CASSRGGGSYTF; DNA: TGTGCCAGCAGCAGGGGAGGAGGTTCCTACACCTTC
size: NA; J: TRBJ1-1; D: NA; V: TRBV10-3; CDR3: CAISDRGENTEAFF; DNA: TGTGCCATCAGTGACAGGGGCGAAAACACTGAAGCTTTCTTT
size: NA; J: TRBJ1-5; D: NA; V: TRBV7-9; CDR3: CASSLGSGPNQPQHF; DNA: TGTGCCAGCAGCTTAGGGAGTGGCCCCAATCAGCCCCAGCATTTT
size: NA; J: TRBJ2-3; D: NA; V: TRBV29-1; CDR3: CSVFRGFVGRDTQYF; DNA: TGCAGCGTCTTCCGGGGGTTTGTTGGTAGAGATACGCAGTATTTT
size: NA; J: TRBJ2-1; D: NA; V: TRBV27; CDR3: CASSLFPGSEQFF; DNA: TGTGCCAGCAGTTTATTCCCGGGGAGTGAGCAGTTCTTC
size: NA; J: TRBJ2-2; D: NA; V: TRBV6-5; CDR3: CASTLSGTGELFF; DNA: TGTGCCAGCACCCTTAGCGGTACCGGGGAGCTGTTTTTT
size: NA; J: TRBJ2-7; D: TRBD2; V: TRBV11-2; CDR3: CASSLTGLLAGGLYEQYF; DNA: TGTGCCAGCAGCTTAACCGGGCTGTTAGCGGGGGGCCTCTACGAGCAGTACTTC
size: NA; J: TRBJ2-3; D: NA; V: TRBV27; CDR3: CASSVYAGLLYTDTQYF; DNA: TGTGCCAGCAGTGTCTATGCGGGACTTCTATACACAGATACGCAGTATTTT
size: NA; J: TRBJ2-1; D: TRBD2; V: TRBV7-9; CDR3: CASSLGASGGSSYNEQFF; DNA: TGTGCCAGCAGCTTAGGGGCTAGCGGGGGGTCCTCCTACAATGAGCAGTTCTTC
size: NA; J: TRBJ1-2; D: NA; V: TRBV5-5; CDR3: CASSLNWAQGLGYTF; DNA: TGTGCCAGCAGCTTAAATTGGGCACAGGGCCTGGGCTACACCTTC
size: NA; J: TRBJ2-2; D: TRBD2; V: TRBV4-2; CDR3: CASSQTSVERFGELFF; DNA: TGTGCCAGCAGCCAAACTAGCGTTGAGAGGTTTGGGGAGCTGTTTTTT
size: NA; J: TRBJ1-1; D: NA; V: TRBV13; CDR3: CASSPQTNTEAFF; DNA: TGTGCCAGCAGCCCACAGACGAACACTGAAGCTTTCTTT
size: NA; J: TRBJ2-2; D: TRBD1; V: TRBV7-9; CDR3: CASSPDPDRVGNTGELFF; DNA: TGTGCCAGCAGCCCAGACCCGGACAGGGTAGGAAACACCGGGGAGCTGTTTTTT
size: NA; J: TRBJ1-1; D: NA; V: TRBV7-9; CDR3: CASSLSSHRGTEAFF; DNA: TGTGCCAGCAGCTTATCGAGTCATCGGGGGACTGAAGCTTTCTTT
size: NA; J: TRBJ1-5; D: TRBD1; V: TRBV6-1; CDR3: CASKQTGNQPQHF; DNA: TGTGCCAGCAAGCAGACAGGGAATCAGCCCCAGCATTTT
size: once; J: TRBJ1-4; D: NA; V: TRBV15; CDR3: CATSRARQEKLFF; DNA: TGTGCCACCAGCAGAGCTCGCCAGGAAAAACTGTTTTTT
size: few; J: TRBJ2-7; D: TRBD1; V: TRBV7-9; CDR3: CASSLTGGSYDEQYF; DNA: TGTGCCAGCAGCTTGACAGGGGGTAGCTATGACGAGCAGTACTTC
size: NA; J: TRBJ2-1; D: NA; V: TRBV7-9; CDR3: CASSSNSGTYGEQFF; DNA: TGTGCCAGCAGCTCGAATAGCGGTACCTACGGTGAGCAGTTCTTC
size: NA; J: TRBJ2-7; D: NA; V: TRBV4-2; CDR3: CASSHLVAGAAYEQYF; DNA: TGTGCCAGCAGCCACCTAGTGGCGGGGGCCGCCTACGAGCAGTACTTC
size: NA; J: TRBJ2-7; D: TRBD2; V: TRBV11-2; CDR3: CASSLSLAGGRVPYEQYF; DNA: TGTGCCAGCAGCTTAAGTCTAGCGGGGGGCCGAGTCCCCTACGAGCAGTACTTC
size: NA; J: TRBJ2-1; D: TRBD2; V: TRBV5-1; CDR3: CASSTSGGANEQFF; DNA: TGCGCCAGCAGCACCAGCGGGGGGGCCAATGAGCAGTTCTTC
size: NA; J: TRBJ1-2; D: TRBD1; V: TRBV12-5; CDR3: CASGLLPGQTNGYTF; DNA: TGTGCTAGTGGTCTTCTTCCGGGACAGACGAATGGCTACACCTTC
size: NA; J: TRBJ2-7; D: TRBD1; V: TRBV18; CDR3: CASSLRTGNRDEQYF; DNA: TGTGCCAGCTCACTCAGGACAGGGAATCGCGACGAGCAGTACTTC
size: NA; J: TRBJ1-2; D: NA; V: TRBV6-1; CDR3: CASSDRGTYGYTF; DNA: TGTGCCAGCAGTGACAGGGGAACTTATGGCTACACCTTC
size: NA; J: TRBJ1-3; D: NA; V: TRBV28; CDR3: CASRPPGGKGNTIYF; DNA: TGTGCCAGCAGGCCCCCGGGGGGAAAAGGAAACACCATATATTTT
size: NA; J: TRBJ2-1; D: NA; V: TRBV4-1; CDR3: CASSLGTPLSYNEQFF; DNA: TGCGCCAGCAGCCTTGGGACTCCCTTATCCTACAATGAGCAGTTCTTC
size: NA; J: TRBJ1-2; D: NA; V: TRBV6-5; CDR3: CASNPRGTGFYGYTF; DNA: TGTGCCAGCAATCCCCGGGGAACAGGGTTTTATGGCTACACCTTC
size: NA; J: TRBJ1-4; D: NA; V: TRBV6-6; CDR3: CASSWGSEKLFF; DNA: TGTGCCAGCAGTTGGGGCAGTGAAAAACTGTTTTTT
size: NA; J: TRBJ1-5; D: NA; V: TRBV6-6; CDR3: CASRIQGNQPQHF; DNA: TGTGCCAGCAGAATACAGGGAAATCAGCCCCAGCATTTT
size: NA; J: TRBJ2-3; D: TRBD2; V: TRBV9; CDR3: CASSLTSGGADTDTQYF; DNA: TGTGCCAGCAGCTTAACTAGCGGGGGGGCCGATACAGATACGCAGTATTTT
size: NA; J: TRBJ2-1; D: NA; V: TRBV27; CDR3: CASRIGVHINEQFF; DNA: TGTGCCAGCAGAATCGGAGTTCATATCAATGAGCAGTTCTTC
size: NA; J: TRBJ2-3; D: TRBD2; V: TRBV9; CDR3: CASSVVASGGSSDTQYF; DNA: TGTGCCAGCAGCGTAGTTGCTAGCGGGGGGTCTAGCGATACGCAGTATTTT
size: NA; J: TRBJ1-2; D: NA; V: TRBV19; CDR3: CASSSTGTNYGYTF; DNA: TGTGCCAGTAGTTCGACAGGAACTAACTATGGCTACACCTTC
size: few; J: TRBJ2-7; D: TRBD1; V: TRBV4-1; CDR3: CASSQDGTDYEQYF; DNA: TGCGCCAGCAGCCAAGATGGGACAGATTACGAGCAGTACTTC
size: NA; J: TRBJ2-1; D: NA; V: TRBV6-5; CDR3: CASSYLYEQFF; DNA: TGTGCCAGCAGTTACCTCTATGAGCAGTTCTTC
size: NA; J: TRBJ1-1; D: TRBD1; V: TRBV19; CDR3: CASSVGQLNTEAFF; DNA: TGTGCCAGTAGTGTGGGACAGCTGAACACTGAAGCTTTCTTT
size: NA; J: TRBJ1-1; D: NA; V: TRBV9; CDR3: CASSALQGETEAFF; DNA: TGTGCCAGCAGCGCCCTACAGGGAGAGACTGAAGCTTTCTTT
size: NA; J: TRBJ1-4; D: TRBD1; V: TRBV6-1; CDR3: CASSEGGQGGEKLFF; DNA: TGTGCCAGCAGTGAAGGGGGACAGGGCGGGGAAAAACTGTTTTTT
size: few; J: TRBJ2-7; D: TRBD1; V: TRBV6-5; CDR3: CASSSTGNYEQYF; DNA: TGTGCCAGCAGTTCGACAGGGAACTACGAGCAGTACTTC
size: NA; J: TRBJ1-2; D: TRBD1; V: TRBV6-1; CDR3: CASSESGGYGYTF; DNA: TGTGCCAGCAGTGAATCAGGGGGCTATGGCTACACCTTC
size: NA; J: TRBJ1-5; D: NA; V: TRBV7-9; CDR3: CASSLAATDQPQHF; DNA: TGTGCCAGCAGCTTAGCGGCGACAGATCAGCCCCAGCATTTT